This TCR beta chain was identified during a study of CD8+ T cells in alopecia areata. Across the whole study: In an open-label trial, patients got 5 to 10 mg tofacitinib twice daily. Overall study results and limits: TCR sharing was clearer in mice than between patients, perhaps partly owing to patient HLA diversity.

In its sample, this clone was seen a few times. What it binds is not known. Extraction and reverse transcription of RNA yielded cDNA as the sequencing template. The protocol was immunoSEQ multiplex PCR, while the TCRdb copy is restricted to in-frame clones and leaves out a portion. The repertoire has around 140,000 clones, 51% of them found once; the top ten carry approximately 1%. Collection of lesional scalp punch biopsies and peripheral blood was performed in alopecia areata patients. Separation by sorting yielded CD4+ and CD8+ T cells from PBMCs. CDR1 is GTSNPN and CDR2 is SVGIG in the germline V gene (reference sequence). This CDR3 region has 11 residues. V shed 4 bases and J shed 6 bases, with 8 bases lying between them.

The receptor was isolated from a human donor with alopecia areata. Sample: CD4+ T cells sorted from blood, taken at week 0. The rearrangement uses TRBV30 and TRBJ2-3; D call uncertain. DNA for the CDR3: TGTGCCTGGACCCCCAGGGATACGCAGTATTTT. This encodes CAWTPRDTQYF.